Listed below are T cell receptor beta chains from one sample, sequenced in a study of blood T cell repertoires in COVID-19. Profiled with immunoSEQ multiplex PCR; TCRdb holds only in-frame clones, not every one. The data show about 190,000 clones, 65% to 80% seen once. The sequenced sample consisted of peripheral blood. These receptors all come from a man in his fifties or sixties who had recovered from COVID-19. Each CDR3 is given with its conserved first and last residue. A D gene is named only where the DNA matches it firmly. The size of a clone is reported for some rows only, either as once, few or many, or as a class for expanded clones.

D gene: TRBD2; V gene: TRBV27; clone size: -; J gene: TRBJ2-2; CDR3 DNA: TGTGCCAGCAGTATACTAGCGGGGACGAACACCGGGGAGCTGTTTTTT; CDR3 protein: CASSILAGTNTGELFF
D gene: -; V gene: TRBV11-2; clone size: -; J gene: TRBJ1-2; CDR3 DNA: TGTGCCAGCAGCTCCCTCGAGACAGCCGCCGGATACACCTTC; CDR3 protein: CASSSLETAAGYTF
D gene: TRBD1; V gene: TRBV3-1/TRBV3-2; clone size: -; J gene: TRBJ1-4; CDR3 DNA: TGTGCCAGCAGCCAAATGGCAGGGGGTGATGAAAAACTGTTTTTT; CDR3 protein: CASSQMAGGDEKLFF
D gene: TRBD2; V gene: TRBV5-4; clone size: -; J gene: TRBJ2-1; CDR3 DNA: TGTGCCAGCAGCTTTTCTAGCGGGAGTAATGAGCAGTTCTTC; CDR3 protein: CASSFSSGSNEQFF
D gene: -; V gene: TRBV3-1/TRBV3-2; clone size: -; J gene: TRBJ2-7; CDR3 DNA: TGTGCCAGCAGCCAATACTACGAGCAGTACTTC; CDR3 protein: CASSQYYEQYF
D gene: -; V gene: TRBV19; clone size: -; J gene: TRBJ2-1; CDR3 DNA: TGTGCCGCTGGGGGAGGGGGTAACAATGAGCAGTTCTTC; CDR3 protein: CAAGGGGNNEQFF
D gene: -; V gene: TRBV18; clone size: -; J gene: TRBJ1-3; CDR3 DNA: TGTGCCAGCTCACCAGGGGAGAGCTCTGGAAACACCATATATTTT; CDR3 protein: CASSPGESSGNTIYF
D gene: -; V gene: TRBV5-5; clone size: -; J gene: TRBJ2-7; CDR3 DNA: TGTGCCAGCAGTCCCTTTGGACGGACATCCTACGAGCAGTACTTC; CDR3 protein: CASSPFGRTSYEQYF
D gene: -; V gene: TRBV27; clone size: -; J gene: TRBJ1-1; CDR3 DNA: TGTGCCAGCAGTTTACGGAGGAATTGGCAGGAGAACACTGAAGCTTTCTTT; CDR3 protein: CASSLRRNWQENTEAFF
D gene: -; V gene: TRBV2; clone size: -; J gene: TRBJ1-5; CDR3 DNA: TGTGCCAGCAGTGGTCCGGGTTTAAGCAATCAGCCCCAGCATTTT; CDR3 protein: CASSGPGLSNQPQHF
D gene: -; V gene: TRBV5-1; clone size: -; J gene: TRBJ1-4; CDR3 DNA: TGCGCCAGCAGCTTGGACAGGGTAACTAATGAAAAACTGTTTTTT; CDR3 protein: CASSLDRVTNEKLFF
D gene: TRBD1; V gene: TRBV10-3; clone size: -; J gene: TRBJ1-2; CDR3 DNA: TGTGCCATCAGTCTTGGTCAGGGGGCAGGCTATGGCTACACCTTC; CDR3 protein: CAISLGQGAGYGYTF
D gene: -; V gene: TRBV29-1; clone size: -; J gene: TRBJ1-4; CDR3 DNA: TGCAGCGTTGGGGGGGGAAAAAGCGAGGAAAAACTGTTTTTT; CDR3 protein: CSVGGGKSEEKLFF
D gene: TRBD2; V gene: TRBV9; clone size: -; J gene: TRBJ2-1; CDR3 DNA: TGTGCCAGCAGCGCTCGACTAGCCGACAATGAGCAGTTCTTC; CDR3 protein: CASSARLADNEQFF
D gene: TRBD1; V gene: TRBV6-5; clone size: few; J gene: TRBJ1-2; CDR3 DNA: TGTGCCAGCAGGAGTACAGGGGGCTCGGGCTATGGCTACACCTTC; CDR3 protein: CASRSTGGSGYGYTF
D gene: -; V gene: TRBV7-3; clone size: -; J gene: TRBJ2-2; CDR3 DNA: TGTGCCAGCAGCCCTAACAGGGACGGGGAGCTGTTTTTT; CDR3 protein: CASSPNRDGELFF
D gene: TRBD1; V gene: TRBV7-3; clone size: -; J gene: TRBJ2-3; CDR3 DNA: TGTGCCAGCAGCCCGAGGACAGGGGGCTTAGATACGCAGTATTTT; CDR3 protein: CASSPRTGGLDTQYF
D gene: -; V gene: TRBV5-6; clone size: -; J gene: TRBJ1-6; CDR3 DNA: TGTGCCAGCAGCTTGGCCGGTTTTGTGGCAGGGGCTTCACCCCTCCACTTT; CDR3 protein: CASSLAGFVAGASPLHF
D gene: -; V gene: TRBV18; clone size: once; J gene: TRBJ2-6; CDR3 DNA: TGTGCCAGCTCACCAGTAGGGGCCCCTGGGGCCAACGTCCTGACTTTC; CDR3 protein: CASSPVGAPGANVLTF
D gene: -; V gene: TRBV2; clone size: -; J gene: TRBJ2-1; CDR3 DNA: TGTGCCAGCAGCCACACTCCTGCGGGTGAGCAGTTCTTC; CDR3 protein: CASSHTPAGEQFF
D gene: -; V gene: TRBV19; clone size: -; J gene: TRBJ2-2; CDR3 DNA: TGTGCCAGTAGTAGTACAGGGTTATTTAACACCGGGGAGCTGTTTTTT; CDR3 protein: CASSSTGLFNTGELFF
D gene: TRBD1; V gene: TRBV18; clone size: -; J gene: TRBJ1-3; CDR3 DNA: TGTGCCAGCTCAATACAGGGGCTGGCTGGAAACACCATATATTTT; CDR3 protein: CASSIQGLAGNTIYF
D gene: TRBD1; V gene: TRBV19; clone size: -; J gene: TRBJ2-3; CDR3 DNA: TGTGCCAGTAGTATAGGAAACAGGGGGACAGATACGCAGTATTTT; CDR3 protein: CASSIGNRGTDTQYF
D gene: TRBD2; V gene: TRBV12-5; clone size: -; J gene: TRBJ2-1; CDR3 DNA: TGTGCTAGTGGTTTGTCCTCTAGCGGGAGCGGTGAGCAGTTCTTC; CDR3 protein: CASGLSSSGSGEQFF
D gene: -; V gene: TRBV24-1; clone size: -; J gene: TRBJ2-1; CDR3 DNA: TGTGCCACCAGCCCGAGGGAGGCCTTTTACAATGAGCAGTTCTTC; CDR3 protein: CATSPREAFYNEQFF
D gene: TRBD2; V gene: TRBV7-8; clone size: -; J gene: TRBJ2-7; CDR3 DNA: TGTGCCAGCAGCTTGATAGCGGGAGCCGAGCAGTACTTC; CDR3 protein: CASSLIAGAEQYF
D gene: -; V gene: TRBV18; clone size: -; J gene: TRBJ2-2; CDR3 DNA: TGTGCCAGCTCACCAGCTACGAACACCGGGGAGCTGTTTTTT; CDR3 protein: CASSPATNTGELFF
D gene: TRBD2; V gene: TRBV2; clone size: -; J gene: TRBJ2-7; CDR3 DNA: TGTGCCAGCAGTGAAGCCGGGACTAGCGGGACCGAGCAGTACTTC; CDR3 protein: CASSEAGTSGTEQYF
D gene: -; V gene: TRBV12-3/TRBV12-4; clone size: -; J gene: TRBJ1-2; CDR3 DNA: TGTGCCAGCGGACGTGGACAGTTTGGCTACACCTTC; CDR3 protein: CASGRGQFGYTF
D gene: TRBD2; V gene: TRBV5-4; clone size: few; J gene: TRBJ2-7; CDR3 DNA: TGTGCCAGCAGCGCGGGACTAGCGGGGTTCTACGAGCAGTACTTC; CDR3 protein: CASSAGLAGFYEQYF
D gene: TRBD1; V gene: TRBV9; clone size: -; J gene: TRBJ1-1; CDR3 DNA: TGTGCCAGCAGCCCACGGCAGGGGGCGAACACTGAAGCTTTCTTT; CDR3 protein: CASSPRQGANTEAFF
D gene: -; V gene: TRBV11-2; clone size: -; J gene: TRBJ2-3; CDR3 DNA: TGTGCCAGCAGTACGAGGCGCGGGTCTAGCACAGATACGCAGTATTTT; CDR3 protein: CASSTRRGSSTDTQYF
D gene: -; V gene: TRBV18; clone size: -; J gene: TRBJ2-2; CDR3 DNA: TGTGCCAGCTCACCTACGTCGCGGGGAATCACCGGGGAGCTGTTTTTT; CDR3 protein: CASSPTSRGITGELFF
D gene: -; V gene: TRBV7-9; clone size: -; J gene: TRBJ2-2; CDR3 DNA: TGTGCCAGCAGCACTCAACCGGGTACCGGGGAGCTGTTTTTT; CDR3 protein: CASSTQPGTGELFF
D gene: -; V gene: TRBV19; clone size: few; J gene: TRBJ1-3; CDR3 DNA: TGTGCCAGTAGTATTCCAGGGGTGACTGGAAACACCATATATTTT; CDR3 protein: CASSIPGVTGNTIYF